In this sample, the clone carrying this T cell receptor beta chain turned up once. This sample was taken from a study of control samples from healthy donors and cancer patients. TCRdb's copy holds only in-frame clones and misses some; the assay was immunoSEQ multiplex PCR. Of around 140,000 clones listed, just under 95% are singletons. This CDR3 has 13 amino acids. V lost 2 bases to trimming and J lost 4 bases, with 6 bases between them. The germline gives CDR1 SGHAT, CDR2 FQNNGV. This clonotype originated in a man aged 18-30 years in good health. What was sequenced was blood. The gene calls are TRBV11-2 and TRBJ2-1; no clear D. The CDR3 sequence is CASSLTLYNEQFF. The CDR3 region has the DNA TGTGCCAGCAGCTTAACCCTGTACAATGAGCAGTTCTTC. Full variable domain (remainder filled in from reference TRBV11-2 and TRBJ2-1): EAGVAQSPRYKIIEKRQSVAFWCNPISGHATLYWYQQILGQGPKLLIQFQNNGVVDDSQLPKDRFSAERLKGVDSTLKIQPAKLEDSAVYLCASSLTLYNEQFFGPGTRLTVL.